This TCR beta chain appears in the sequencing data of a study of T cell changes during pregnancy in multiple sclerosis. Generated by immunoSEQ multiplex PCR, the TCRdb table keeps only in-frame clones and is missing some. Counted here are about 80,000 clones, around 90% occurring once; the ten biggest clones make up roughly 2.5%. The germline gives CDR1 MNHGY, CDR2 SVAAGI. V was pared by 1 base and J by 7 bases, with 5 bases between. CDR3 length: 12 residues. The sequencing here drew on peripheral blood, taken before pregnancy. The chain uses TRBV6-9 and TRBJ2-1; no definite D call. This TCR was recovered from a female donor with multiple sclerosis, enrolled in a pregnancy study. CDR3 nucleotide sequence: TGTGCCAGCAGTTATTTGAGAAATGAGCAGTTCTTC. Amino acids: CASSYLRNEQFF.